Each of the 18 T cell receptor beta chains below was sequenced from the same sample in a study of shared clonotypes between healthy human individuals. The table came from immunoSEQ multiplex PCR; TCRdb's copy has only in-frame clones and leaves some out. The data contain roughly 550,000 clones, nearly 97% of them singletons. The naive CD8 fraction comprised CD45RO-negative cells positively selected for CCR7 and excluded terminally differentiated effector memory CD45RA+ cells. The sequenced material came from naive CD8+ T cells sorted from blood. The receptors shown here come from a woman aged 25 to 45 in good health.

This clone appeared once. V gene TRBV6-6 combines with J gene TRBJ2-1; 7 positions match TRBD2. The CDR3 spans 14 residues. J lost 6 bases, V lost 6 bases, and 8 bases had no gene match. In germline, CDR1 is MNHNY, CDR2 SVGAGI (reference sequence). The CDR3 sequence is CASSPTSSGNEQFF. The CDR3 region has the DNA TGTGCCAGCAGCCCGACTAGCTCGGGCAATGAGCAGTTCTTC.

V is TRBV7-2 and J is TRBJ2-2; D tentatively fits TRBD1 or TRBD2 (5 bases each). Per germline, CDR1 SGHTA and CDR2 FQGNSA. V shed 0 bases and J shed 7 bases, with 15 bases lying between them. CDR3 size: 16 residues. CDR3 sequence: CASSLALSGRGGELFF. DNA for the CDR3: TGTGCCAGCAGCTTAGCGCTTTCGGGACGGGGCGGGGAGCTGTTTTTT.

To note about this clone: Other DNA sequences in this sample translate to the same CDR3. The chain couples TRBV27 to TRBJ2-7; no reliable D call. Trimming cost V 3 bases and J 0 bases, with 6 bases left between them. Germline V gene sequence: CDR1 MNHEY, CDR2 SMNVEV (reference sequence). The CDR3 contains 13 residues. The CDR3 reads CASSFGISYEQYF. CDR3 DNA sequence: TGTGCCAGCAGTTTTGGGATCTCCTACGAGCAGTACTTC.

The chain links TRBV27 to TRBJ2-7; TRBD1 or TRBD2 may be the D gene (5 bases each). CDR3 size: 14 residues. The V end lost 3 bases, the J end lost 4 bases, and 13 bases lay between the germline ends. Per the germline V gene, CDR1 is MNHEY and CDR2 is SMNVEV (reference sequence). Here the CDR3 DNA reads TGTGCCAGCAGTTTTACCCAGGGACGGTACGAGCAGTACTTC. Translated, it gives CASSFTQGRYEQYF.

This chain joins TRBV6-4 and TRBJ2-2, with D possibly matching TRBD1 (7 bases). The V gene lost 7 bases and the J gene lost 1 base, with 22 bases spanning the gap. From germline, CDR1 is MRHNA and CDR2 SNTAGT. The CDR3 is made up of 18 amino acids. CDR3 DNA: TGTGCCAGCACCGGGACAGATTACCCTAGCGAGAACACCGGGGAGCTGTTTTTT. This codes for CASTGTDYPSENTGELFF.

The chain is built from TRBV7-2 and TRBJ1-5; tentative D call: TRBD1 (6 bases). Germline values: CDR1 SGHTA, CDR2 FQGNSA. V was trimmed by 5 bases and J by 2 bases, leaving 25 bases between them. This CDR3 comprises 19 residues. CDR3 protein: CASSLDGGQLGHGNQPQHF. CDR3 DNA: TGTGCCAGCAGCCTAGATGGGGGACAACTAGGTCATGGCAATCAGCCCCAGCATTTT.

The rearrangement uses TRBV11-2 and TRBJ2-1; no firm D call. Germline V gene data show CDR1 as SGHAT and CDR2 as FQNNGV. This CDR3 spans 11 amino acids. The V gene lost 2 bases and the J gene lost 10 bases, with 6 bases spanning the gap. CDR3 sequence (DNA): TGTGCCAGCAGCTTATCTAGGGAGCAGTTCTTC. Its protein is CASSLSREQFF. Based on the CDR3 plus reference TRBV11-2 and TRBJ2-1, the full variable domain is EAGVAQSPRYKIIEKRQSVAFWCNPISGHATLYWYQQILGQGPKLLIQFQNNGVVDDSQLPKDRFSAERLKGVDSTLKIQPAKLEDSAVYLCASSLSREQFFGPGTRLTVL.

This clone appeared a single time. The chain carries TRBV28 and TRBJ2-7, with 8 bases matching TRBD1. CDR1 is MDHEN and CDR2 is SYDVKM in the germline V gene. The CDR3 has 16 residues. Losses at the gene ends were 2 bases for V and 3 bases for J; bases not matched to a gene: 9. Here the CDR3 reads CASSLARGRADYEQYF. The CDR3 coding sequence is TGTGCCAGCAGTTTAGCCAGGGGGCGTGCAGACTACGAGCAGTACTTC. Full variable domain (missing parts from reference TRBV28 and TRBJ2-7): DVKVTQSSRYLVKRTGEKVFLECVQDMDHENMFWYRQDPGLGLRLIYFSYDVKMKEKGDIPEGYSVSREKKERFSLILESASTNQTSMYLCASSLARGRADYEQYFGPGTRLTVT.

This chain uses TRBV7-9 with TRBJ1-3; perhaps TRBD1 as D (5 bases). The CDR3 spans 16 residues. The germline V and J ends were trimmed by 5 bases and 0 bases, with 14 bases remaining between them. The germline gives CDR1 SEHNR, CDR2 FQNEAQ (reference sequence). The CDR3: CASSAQQERSGNTIYF. CDR3 DNA sequence: TGTGCCAGCAGCGCCCAACAGGAACGCTCTGGAAACACCATATATTTT.

The rearrangement uses TRBV5-1 and TRBJ1-4; D gene ambiguous. The CDR3 totals 14 residues. CDR1 is SGHRS, CDR2 YFSETQ, per germline. The V end lost 0 bases, the J end lost 6 bases, and 9 bases lay between the germline ends. CDR3 residues: CASSLAWGDEKLFF. CDR3 nucleotides: TGCGCCAGCAGCTTGGCCTGGGGAGATGAAAAACTGTTTTTT. The full variable domain, completed using reference TRBV5-1 and TRBJ1-4, is KAGVTQTPRYLIKTRGQQVTLSCSPISGHRSVSWYQQTPGQGLQFLFEYFSETQRNKGNFPGRFSGRQFSNSRSEMNVSTLELGDSALYLCASSLAWGDEKLFFGSGTQLSVL.

The V gene is TRBV19, the J gene TRBJ1-1; D remains ambiguous. The CDR3 spans 15 residues. Germline lookup yields CDR1 LNHDA and CDR2 SQIVND (reference sequence). The germline V and J ends were trimmed by 3 bases and 7 bases, with 18 bases remaining between them. CDR3 bases: TGTGCCAGTAGTATCCTATTTAGGGAATCGGGTGAAGCTTTCTTT. This sequence encodes CASSILFRESGEAFF.

The gene calls are TRBV27 and TRBJ2-7; D uncertain. CDR1 MNHEY and CDR2 SMNVEV come from the germline V gene (reference sequence). The V and J ends lost 6 bases and 3 bases respectively, with 12 bases between them. The CDR3 covers 13 residues. The CDR3 loop is CASSPGVFYEQYF. The CDR3 nucleotides are TGTGCCAGCAGCCCGGGCGTATTCTACGAGCAGTACTTC.

The genes are TRBV4-1 and TRBJ2-5; 9 bases fit TRBD1. J was trimmed by 1 base and V by 0 bases; bases with no gene match: 6. Germline lookup yields CDR1 MGHRA and CDR2 YSYEKL. This CDR3 comprises 17 residues. The CDR3 nucleotides are TGCGCCAGCAGCCAAGATTTAGGGACAGGGATCCAAGAGACCCAGTACTTC. It specifies CASSQDLGTGIQETQYF.

The V gene is TRBV2, the J gene TRBJ2-3; 7 bases align to TRBD2. CDR3 length: 16 amino acids. V lost 6 bases and J lost 6; bases outside the gene matches: 15. Germline CDR1 is SNHLY and CDR2 is FYNNEI. In DNA form, the CDR3 reads TGTGCCAGCAGGGCCGATATGGGCGGGAGTAGTGATACGCAGTATTTT. Translating gives CASRADMGGSSDTQYF.

The V call is TRBV6-1, the J call TRBJ2-7; D is unresolved. The CDR3 covers 14 residues. V lost 2 bases, J lost 3 bases, and 11 bases lay in between. Germline loops: CDR1 MNHNS, CDR2 SASEGT. CDR3 in amino acids: CASSELSEYYEQYF. CDR3 nucleotides: TGTGCCAGCAGTGAATTATCCGAGTACTACGAGCAGTACTTC.

The chain carries TRBV13 and TRBJ2-1; 8 bases map to TRBD2. V shed 3 bases and J 5 bases; nucleotides not matched to a gene: 12. The CDR3 extends over 17 amino acids. Germline lookup yields CDR1 PRHDT and CDR2 FYEKMQ (reference sequence). CDR3 amino acids: CASSFLPGTRGDNEQFF. The CDR3 DNA sequence: TGTGCCAGCAGCTTCCTTCCCGGGACTAGGGGCGACAATGAGCAGTTCTTC.

V and J are TRBV5-4 and TRBJ2-1; no firm D call. V dropped 0 bases and J dropped 8 bases, with 15 bases sitting between them. Germline-derived CDR1 and CDR2 are SGHNT and YYREEE (reference sequence). The CDR3 contains 15 residues. CDR3 coding DNA: TGTGCCAGCAGCTTGGGTTGGGATCCTAGGGATGAGCAGTTCTTC. Translating it yields CASSLGWDPRDEQFF.

The V call is TRBV6-6, the J call TRBJ1-4; no firm D call. Trimming removed 5 bases at V and 5 bases at J, with 12 bases between. The germline V gene has CDR1 MNHNY and CDR2 SVGAGI (reference sequence). This CDR3 is built from 14 residues. CDR3 DNA sequence: TGTGCCAGCAGTAGCGGACCCAAAAATGAAAAACTGTTTTTT. Its translation: CASSSGPKNEKLFF.